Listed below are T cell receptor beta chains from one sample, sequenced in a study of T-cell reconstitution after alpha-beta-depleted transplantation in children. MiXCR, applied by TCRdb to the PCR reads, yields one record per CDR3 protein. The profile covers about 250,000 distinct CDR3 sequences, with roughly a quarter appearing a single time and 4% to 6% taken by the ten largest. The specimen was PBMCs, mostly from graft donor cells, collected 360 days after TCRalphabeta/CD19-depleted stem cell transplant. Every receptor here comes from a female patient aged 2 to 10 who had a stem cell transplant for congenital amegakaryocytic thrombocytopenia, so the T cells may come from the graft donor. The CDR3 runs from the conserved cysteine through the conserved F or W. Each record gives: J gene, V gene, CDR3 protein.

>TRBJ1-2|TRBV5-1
CASSLETGVLGYTF
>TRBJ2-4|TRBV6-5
CASSWSGPPFVTAKNIQYF
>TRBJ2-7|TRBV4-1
CASSQDGRGGSYEQYF
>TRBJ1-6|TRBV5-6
CASSLGGPNSPLHF
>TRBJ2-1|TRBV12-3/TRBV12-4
CASSLRGGEQFF
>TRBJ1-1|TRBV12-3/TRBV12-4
CASRRDLSDTEAFF
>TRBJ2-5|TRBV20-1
CSARGGGGIETQYF
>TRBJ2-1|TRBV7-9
CASSLTLAANEQFF
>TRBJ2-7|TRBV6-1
CASSEDNQSEQYF
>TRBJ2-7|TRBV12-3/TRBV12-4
CASSWDSDYEQYF
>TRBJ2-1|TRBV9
CASSVAQDLAENYNEQFF
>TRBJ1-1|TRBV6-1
CASSTSPTGGVTEAFF
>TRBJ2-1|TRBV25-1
CASSEYILGGDTEQFF
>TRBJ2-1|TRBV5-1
CASSPGTYNEQFF
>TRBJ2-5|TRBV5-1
CASSVDRGRETQYF
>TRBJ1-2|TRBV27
CASSLSRGFYGYTF
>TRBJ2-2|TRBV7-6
CASSLRASGNTGELFF
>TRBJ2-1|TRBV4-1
CASSQVPLAVSYNEQFF
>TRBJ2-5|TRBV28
CASKVYDQETQYF
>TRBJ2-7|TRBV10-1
CASSESGTEQYF
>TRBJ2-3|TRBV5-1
CANPKGNTDTQYF
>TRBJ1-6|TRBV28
CASSQGWPPLHF
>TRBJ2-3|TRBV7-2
CASSLGSIEQYF
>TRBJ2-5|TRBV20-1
CCATFPSAGQGQETQYF
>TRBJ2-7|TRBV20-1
CSASFRGQDEQYF
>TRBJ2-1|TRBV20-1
CSAPHWGGTVAFF
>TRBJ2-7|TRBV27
CASSLWGSPYEQYF
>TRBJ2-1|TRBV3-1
CASGPLGYEQFF
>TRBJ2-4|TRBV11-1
CASSPPPGQGAEAKNIQYF
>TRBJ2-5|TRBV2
CASSIQGATPEAQYF
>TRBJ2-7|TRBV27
CASSYRPGRGPSYEQYF
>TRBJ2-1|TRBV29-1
CSVKTSGRASEQFF
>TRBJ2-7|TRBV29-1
CSVATGGSYEQYF
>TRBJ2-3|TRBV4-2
CASSQEERNTDTQYF
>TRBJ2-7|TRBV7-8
CASSLVTGSYEQYF
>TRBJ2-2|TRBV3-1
CASSQDRTTGELFF